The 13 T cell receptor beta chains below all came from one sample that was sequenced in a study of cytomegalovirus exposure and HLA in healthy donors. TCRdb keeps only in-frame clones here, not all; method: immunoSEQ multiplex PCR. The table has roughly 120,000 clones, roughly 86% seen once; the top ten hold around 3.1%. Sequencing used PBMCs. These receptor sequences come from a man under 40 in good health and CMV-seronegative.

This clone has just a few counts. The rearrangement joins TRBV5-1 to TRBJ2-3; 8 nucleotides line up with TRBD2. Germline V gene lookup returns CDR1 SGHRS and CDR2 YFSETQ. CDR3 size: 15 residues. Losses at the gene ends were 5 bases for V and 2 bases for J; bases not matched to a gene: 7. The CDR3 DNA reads TGCGCCAGCAGGCTAGGCGGGGGGCCCACAGATACGCAGTATTTT. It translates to CASRLGGGPTDTQYF.

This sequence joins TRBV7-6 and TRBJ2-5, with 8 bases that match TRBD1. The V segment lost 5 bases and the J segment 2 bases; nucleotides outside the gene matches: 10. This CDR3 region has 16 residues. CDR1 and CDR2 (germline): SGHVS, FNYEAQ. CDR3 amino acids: CASSPSPGDRQETQYF. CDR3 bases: TGTGCCAGCAGCCCTTCCCCCGGGGACAGGCAAGAGACCCAGTACTTC.

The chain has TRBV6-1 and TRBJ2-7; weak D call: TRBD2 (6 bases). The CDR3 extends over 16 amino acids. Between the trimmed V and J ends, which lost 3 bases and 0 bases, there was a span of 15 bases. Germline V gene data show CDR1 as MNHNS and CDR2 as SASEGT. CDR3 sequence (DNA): TGTGCCAGCAGTGAGTATGGGGGGTTGACCTCCTACGAGCAGTACTTC. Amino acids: CASSEYGGLTSYEQYF.

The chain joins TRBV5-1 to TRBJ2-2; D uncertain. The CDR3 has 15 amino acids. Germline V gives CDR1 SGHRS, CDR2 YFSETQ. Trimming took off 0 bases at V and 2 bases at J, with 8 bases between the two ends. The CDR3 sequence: CASSLASPNTGELFF. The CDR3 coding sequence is TGCGCCAGCAGCTTGGCGTCCCCTAACACCGGGGAGCTGTTTTTT.

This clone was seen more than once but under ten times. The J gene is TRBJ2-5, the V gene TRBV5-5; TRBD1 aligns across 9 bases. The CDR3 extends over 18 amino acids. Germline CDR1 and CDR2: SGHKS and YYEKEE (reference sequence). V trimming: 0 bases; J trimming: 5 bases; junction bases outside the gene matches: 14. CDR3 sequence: CASSLAGDRGLRRETQYF. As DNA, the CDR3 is TGTGCCAGCAGCTTGGCCGGCGACAGGGGGTTGAGGAGGGAGACCCAGTACTTC.

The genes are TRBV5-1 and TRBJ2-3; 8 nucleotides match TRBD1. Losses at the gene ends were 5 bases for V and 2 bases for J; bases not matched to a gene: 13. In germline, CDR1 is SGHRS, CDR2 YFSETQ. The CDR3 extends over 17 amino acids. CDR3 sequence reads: CASSQLPGGFDTDTQYF. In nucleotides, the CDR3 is TGCGCCAGCAGTCAGCTGCCAGGGGGCTTTGACACAGATACGCAGTATTTT.

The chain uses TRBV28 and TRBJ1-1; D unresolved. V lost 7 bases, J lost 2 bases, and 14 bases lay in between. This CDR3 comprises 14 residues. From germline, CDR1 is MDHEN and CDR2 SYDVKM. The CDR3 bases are TGTGCCAGCAAGTTTCAGGCTTCAAACACTGAAGCTTTCTTT. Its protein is CASKFQASNTEAFF.

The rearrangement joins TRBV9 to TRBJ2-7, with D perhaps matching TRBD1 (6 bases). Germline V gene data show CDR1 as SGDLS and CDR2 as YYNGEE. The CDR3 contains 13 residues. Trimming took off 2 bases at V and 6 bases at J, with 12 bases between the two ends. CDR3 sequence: CASSVSSGAEQYF. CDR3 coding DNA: TGTGCCAGCAGCGTTTCATCAGGGGCCGAGCAGTACTTC.

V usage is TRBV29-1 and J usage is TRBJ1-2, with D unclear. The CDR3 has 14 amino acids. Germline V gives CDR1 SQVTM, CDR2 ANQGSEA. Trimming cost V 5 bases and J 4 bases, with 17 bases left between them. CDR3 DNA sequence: TGCAGCGTTATCGGAGTAATTCCCGGCTATGGCTACACCTTC. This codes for CSVIGVIPGYGYTF.

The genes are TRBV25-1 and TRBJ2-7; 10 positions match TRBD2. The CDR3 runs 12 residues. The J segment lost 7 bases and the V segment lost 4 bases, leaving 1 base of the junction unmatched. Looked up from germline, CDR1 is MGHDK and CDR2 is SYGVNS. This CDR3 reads CASSATSGEQYF. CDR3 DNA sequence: TGTGCCAGCAGTGCGACTAGCGGGGAGCAGTACTTC.

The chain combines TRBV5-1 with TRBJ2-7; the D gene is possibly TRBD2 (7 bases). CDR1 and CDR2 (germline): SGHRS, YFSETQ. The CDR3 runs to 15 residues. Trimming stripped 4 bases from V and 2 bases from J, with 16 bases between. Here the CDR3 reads CASSLSGGSTYEQYF. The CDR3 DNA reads TGCGCCAGCAGCCTCTCGGGGGGCAGCACCTACGAGCAGTACTTC.

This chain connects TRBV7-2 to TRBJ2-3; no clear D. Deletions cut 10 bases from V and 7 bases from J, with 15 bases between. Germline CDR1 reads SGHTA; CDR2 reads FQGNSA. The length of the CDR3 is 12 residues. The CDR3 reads CATTYMKNTQYF. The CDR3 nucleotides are TGTGCCACTACTTATATGAAGAATACGCAGTATTTT.

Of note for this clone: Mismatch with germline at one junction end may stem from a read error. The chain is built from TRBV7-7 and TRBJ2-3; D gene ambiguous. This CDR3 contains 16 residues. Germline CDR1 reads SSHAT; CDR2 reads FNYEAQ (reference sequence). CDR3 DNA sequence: TGTGCTAGCAGCTTAGGGCCCCCCCATAGCAGAGATACGCAGTATTTT. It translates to CASSLGPPHSRDTQYF.